The 17 T cell receptor beta chains reported below all come from one sample, sequenced in a study of blood T cell repertoires in COVID-19. Only in-frame clones appear in the TCRdb table, and some are missing; sequencing was by immunoSEQ multiplex PCR. Among 120,000 or so clones listed, 80% to 90% were seen once. The sample taken for sequencing was peripheral blood. The receptors here all came from a man in his sixties or seventies with active or convalescent COVID-19.

On this clone: A clone one base away is much larger, so this may be a read error. The genes are TRBV28 and TRBJ1-2; TRBD1 matches 7 bases. Germline trimming cut 5 bases from V and 0 bases from J; bases unmatched to any gene: 3. The CDR3 is 14 amino acids. CDR1 and CDR2 from the germline V gene are MDHEN and SYDVKM. The CDR3 bases are TGTGCCAGCAGTCCCGGGACAGCTAACTATGGCTACACCTTC. Its translation is CASSPGTANYGYTF.

V gene TRBV19 combines with J gene TRBJ2-7, with a weak D call TRBD1 (7 bases). Trimming stripped 5 bases from V and 7 bases from J, with 12 bases between. The CDR3 has 12 amino acids. Germline V CDR1 and CDR2: LNHDA, SQIVND (reference sequence). CDR3 residues: CASSEQGREQYF. The CDR3 DNA sequence: TGTGCCAGTAGTGAACAGGGGAGGGAGCAGTACTTC.

Comments on this clone: This sample includes further DNA sequences coding for the same CDR3. The chain employs TRBV19 and TRBJ2-7; weak D call: TRBD1 (5 bases). CDR3 length: 13 residues. Germline V gives CDR1 LNHDA, CDR2 SQIVND (reference sequence). The V end was cut by 4 bases, the J end by 0 bases, with 7 bases between. The CDR3 region has the DNA TGTGCCAGTAGTAGGCAGGGCTCCTACGAGCAGTACTTC. The encoded protein is CASSRQGSYEQYF.

This clone appeared once. This sequence joins TRBV3-1 (or the pseudogene TRBV3-2) and TRBJ2-2, with 9 bases matching TRBD1. V was pared by 3 bases and J by 5 bases, with 7 bases of the junction left unmatched. In germline, CDR1 is LGHDT, CDR2 YNNKEL (reference sequence). The CDR3 contains 16 residues. The CDR3: CASSQITGGRTGELFF. CDR3 in DNA: TGTGCCAGCAGCCAGATCACAGGGGGCAGGACCGGGGAGCTGTTTTTT.

In this sample, this clone turned up once. V and J are TRBV5-1 and TRBJ1-2, with D perhaps matching TRBD1 (5 bases). The CDR3 loop spans 14 amino acids. CDR1 and CDR2 (germline): SGHRS, YFSETQ. V was shortened by 4 bases and J by 0 bases, with 10 bases between the two germline ends. The CDR3 here is CASSREGANYGYTF. Written as DNA, the CDR3 is TGCGCCAGCAGCCGAGAAGGGGCTAACTATGGCTACACCTTC. The variable domain in full, with the rest retrieved from reference TRBV5-1 and TRBJ1-2, is KAGVTQTPRYLIKTRGQQVTLSCSPISGHRSVSWYQQTPGQGLQFLFEYFSETQRNKGNFPGRFSGRQFSNSRSEMNVSTLELGDSALYLCASSREGANYGYTFGSGTRLTVV.

The chain is built from TRBV6-5 and TRBJ1-5; a weak D match, TRBD1 (5 bases). The CDR3 totals 14 residues. The germline CDR1 and CDR2 sequences are MNHEY and SVGAGI. V was trimmed by 8 bases and J by 7 bases, leaving 18 bases between them. CDR3 DNA sequence: TGTGCCAGCCGGAGGGAACAGGTCCGGCAGCCCCAGCATTTT. This translates into CASRREQVRQPQHF.

This chain uses TRBV27 with TRBJ1-5, with D unclear. V lost 2 bases and J lost 3, with 5 bases in between. This CDR3 has 13 amino acids. The germline V gene encodes CDR1 MNHEY and CDR2 SMNVEV (reference sequence). The CDR3 region is CASSLGTNQPQHF. The CDR3, as DNA: TGTGCCAGCAGTTTAGGCACCAATCAGCCCCAGCATTTT.

V usage is TRBV19 and J usage is TRBJ1-3; tentatively, D is TRBD1 (6 bases). Germline CDR1 reads LNHDA; CDR2 reads SQIVND (reference sequence). The germline V and J ends were trimmed by 7 bases and 4 bases, with 14 bases remaining between them. The CDR3 runs to 14 residues. DNA for the CDR3: TGTGCCAGTAAAGCACAGGGTGACGGAAACACCATATATTTT. Protein: CASKAQGDGNTIYF.

The chain combines TRBV14 with TRBJ2-7; D call uncertain. The germline CDR1 and CDR2 sequences are SGHDN and FVKESK. The CDR3 totals 12 residues. Trimming cost V 3 bases and J 2 bases, with 5 bases left between them. The DNA of the CDR3 is TGTGCCAGCAGCCACTCCCCCTACGAGCAGTACTTC. Translating it yields CASSHSPYEQYF.

The CDR3 is CASSLSRQESYGYTF. The CDR3 nucleotides are TGTGCCAGCAGTTTATCCCGACAGGAGAGTTATGGCTACACCTTC. This sequence joins TRBV28 and TRBJ1-2; TRBD1 might be the D (6 bases). This CDR3 is built from 15 residues. V lost 1 base and J 5 bases, leaving 14 bases between the germline ends. Germline V lookup: CDR1 MDHEN, CDR2 SYDVKM.

For the CDR3, the DNA is TGTGCCAGCAGTTCCCGCCCGACTAGCGGAGATACGCAGTATTTT. Protein sequence: CASSSRPTSGDTQYF. The chain couples TRBV28 to TRBJ2-3; 9 positions agree with TRBD2. The CDR3 spans 15 residues. Germline V gives CDR1 MDHEN, CDR2 SYDVKM. V was pared by 4 bases and J by 5 bases, with 7 bases of the junction left unmatched.

The chain couples TRBV19 to TRBJ1-1; TRBD1 might be the D (6 bases). The CDR3 totals 13 residues. Germline assignment: CDR1 LNHDA and CDR2 SQIVND (reference sequence). The V end lost 10 bases, the J end lost 7 bases, and 19 bases lay between the germline ends. The CDR3 nucleotides read TGTGCCACCCAGCGAGGATGGACAGATGAAGCTTTCTTT. Amino acid sequence: CATQRGWTDEAFF.

V and J are TRBV29-1 and TRBJ2-3, with no clear D. Trimming removed 4 bases at V and 0 bases at J, with 5 bases between. This CDR3 is 12 amino acids long. CDR1 and CDR2 from the germline V gene are SQVTM and ANQGSEA. As DNA, the CDR3 is TGCAGCGTTGTCGGGAGCACAGATACGCAGTATTTT. This encodes CSVVGSTDTQYF.

V usage is TRBV6-5 and J usage is TRBJ2-7; D is perhaps TRBD2 (6 bases). Looked up from germline, CDR1 is MNHEY and CDR2 is SVGAGI. Trimming stripped 10 bases from V and 0 bases from J, with 16 bases between. This CDR3 has 14 residues. CDR3 coding DNA: TGTGCCATAGAAGCGGGCCGCCCCTCCTACGAGCAGTACTTC. Translation gives CAIEAGRPSYEQYF.

The chain uses TRBV27 and TRBJ2-5, with 7 positions matching TRBD2. CDR1 and CDR2 (germline): MNHEY, SMNVEV (reference sequence). V was pared by 3 bases and J by 2 bases, with 9 bases of the junction left unmatched. The CDR3 has 16 amino acids. The CDR3 is CASSLWGGSPQETQYF. In nucleotides, the CDR3 is TGTGCCAGCAGTTTGTGGGGGGGTTCACCTCAAGAGACCCAGTACTTC.

The chain carries TRBV11-3 and TRBJ1-3, with D unclear. Germline assignment: CDR1 SGHNT and CDR2 YENEEA. The V gene lost 6 bases and the J gene lost 0 bases, with 9 bases spanning the gap. There are 14 residues in the CDR3. CDR3 protein: CASSVESSGNTIYF. The CDR3, as DNA: TGTGCCAGCAGTGTGGAGAGCTCTGGAAACACCATATATTTT.

J is TRBJ2-2 and V is TRBV4-2, with 11 bases fitting TRBD2. V lost 2 bases to trimming and J lost 6 bases; unmatched junction nucleotides: 2. This CDR3 contains 15 residues. Germline values: CDR1 LGHNA, CDR2 YNFKEQ. DNA of the CDR3: TGTGCCAGCAGCCAACTAGCGGGAGGCCCCGGGGAGCTGTTTTTT. It encodes CASSQLAGGPGELFF.